The 5 T cell receptor beta chains presented below share a single source sample, sequenced in a study of blood T cell repertoires in COVID-19. Sequencing was performed with immunoSEQ multiplex PCR; in TCRdb, only in-frame clones are kept and a portion is missing. The sample includes fewer than 300,000 clones, roughly 84% of them seen just once. Sequencing was performed on peripheral blood. These receptor sequences come from a woman under 30 with acute or convalescent COVID-19.

The chain couples TRBV19 to TRBJ1-2, with 9 bases lining up with TRBD1. The germline CDR1 and CDR2 sequences are LNHDA and SQIVND (reference sequence). CDR3 length: 12 residues. Trimming removed 10 bases from V and 7 bases from J; junction bases left unmatched: 7. In nucleotides, the CDR3 is TGTGCCATCCGACAGGGGGAAGGTGGCTACACCTTC. It encodes CAIRQGEGGYTF.

The V gene is TRBV9, the J gene TRBJ2-5; unclear D gene. Trimming pared 0 bases from V and 1 base from J, leaving 7 bases between. Germline CDR1 and CDR2: SGDLS and YYNGEE. This CDR3 has 14 residues. CDR3 sequence (DNA): TGTGCCAGCAGCGTAGAAGAGCGCCAAGAGACCCAGTACTTC. Residues: CASSVEERQETQYF.

The table lists this clone with a count of one. This sequence joins TRBV5-5 and TRBJ2-7; 8 nucleotides line up with TRBD2. CDR1 is SGHKS, CDR2 YYEKEE, per germline (reference sequence). This CDR3 spans 17 amino acids. With 0 bases clipped from V and 6 bases from J, the junction kept 14 bases outside the gene matches. Here the CDR3 DNA reads TGTGCCAGCAGCTTGGTGTCGTGGCCGGGGGGGATCGCCGAGCAGTACTTC. The encoded protein is CASSLVSWPGGIAEQYF.

This chain uses TRBV5-5 with TRBJ2-1, with 8 bases matching TRBD2. Germline values: CDR1 SGHKS, CDR2 YYEKEE (reference sequence). V shed 4 bases, J shed 5 bases, and the junction held 8 bases outside the gene matches. This CDR3 spans 15 amino acids. CDR3 protein: CASSPPGRVDNEQFF. The CDR3 coding sequence is TGTGCCAGCAGCCCCCCCGGGAGGGTAGACAATGAGCAGTTCTTC. The entire variable domain, with the rest obtained from reference TRBV5-5 and TRBJ2-1, is as follows: DAGVTQSPTHLIKTRGQQVTLRCSPISGHKSVSWYQQVLGQGPQFIFQYYEKEERGRGNFPDRFSARQFPNYSSELNVNALLLGDSALYLCASSPPGRVDNEQFFGPGTRLTVL.

V usage is TRBV19 and J usage is TRBJ2-2; D may be TRBD2 (5 bases). This CDR3 is built from 14 residues. Trimming pared 6 bases from V and 2 bases from J, leaving 10 bases between. Germline lookup yields CDR1 LNHDA and CDR2 SQIVND (reference sequence). DNA of the CDR3: TGTGCCAGTAGGGCCGGGATTAACACCGGGGAGCTGTTTTTT. Encoded protein: CASRAGINTGELFF.